This entry is about one T cell receptor (beta chain). The antigen is undetermined. This entry is derived from a study of T-cell memory formation after mild COVID-19. Whole-study context: The TCR clusters were mostly specific to one donor. Study results and limitations: There were some responding clones in pre-infection memory, which suggested that cross-reactive memory had joined.

Each CDR3 protein is one row after TCRdb ran MiXCR on the 5' RACE reads. This table has almost 250,000 distinct CDR3 sequences, approximately 15% appearing once. From germline, CDR1 is SQVTM and CDR2 ANQGSEA. CDR3 length: 14 amino acids. The germline V and J ends were trimmed by 4 bases and 5 bases, with 17 bases remaining between them. What was sequenced was PBMCs or a T cell subset sorted from them (not recorded which). This clonotype was sampled from an adult woman who had mild COVID-19 (a few samples of this study predate the infection). Cell type and time point are not known. The genes are TRBV29-1 and TRBJ1-1, with D uncertain. The CDR3, as DNA: TGCAGCGTTGGGAGAGATGTTGGGGTAACTGAAGCTTTCTTT. It translates to CSVGRDVGVTEAFF.